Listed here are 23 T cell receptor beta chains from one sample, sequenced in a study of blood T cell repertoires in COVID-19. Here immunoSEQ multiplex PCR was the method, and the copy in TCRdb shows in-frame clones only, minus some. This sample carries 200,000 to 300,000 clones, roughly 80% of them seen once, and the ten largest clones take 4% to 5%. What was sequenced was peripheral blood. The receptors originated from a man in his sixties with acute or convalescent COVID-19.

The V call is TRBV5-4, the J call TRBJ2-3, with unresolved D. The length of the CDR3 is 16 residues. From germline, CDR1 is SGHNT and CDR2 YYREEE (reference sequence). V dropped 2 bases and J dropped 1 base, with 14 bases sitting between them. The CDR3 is CASSFRPPGGTDTQYF. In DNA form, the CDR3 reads TGTGCCAGCAGCTTTAGGCCACCGGGTGGCACAGATACGCAGTATTTT.

CDR3 region: CASSPQRGVTDTQYF. In DNA, the CDR3 is TGTGCCAGCAGTCCCCAGCGGGGGGTCACAGATACGCAGTATTTT. The V gene is TRBV6-5, the J gene TRBJ2-3, with TRBD2 matching over 9 bases. The germline V gene has CDR1 MNHEY and CDR2 SVGAGI. Losses at the gene ends were 5 bases for V and 2 bases for J; bases not matched to a gene: 5. The CDR3 length is 15 residues.

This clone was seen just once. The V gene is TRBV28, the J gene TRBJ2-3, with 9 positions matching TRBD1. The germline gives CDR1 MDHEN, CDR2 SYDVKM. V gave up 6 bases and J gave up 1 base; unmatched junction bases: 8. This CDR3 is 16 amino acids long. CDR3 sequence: CASSRRDRDRTDTQYF. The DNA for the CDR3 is TGTGCCAGCAGCCGCCGGGACAGGGACCGCACAGATACGCAGTATTTT.

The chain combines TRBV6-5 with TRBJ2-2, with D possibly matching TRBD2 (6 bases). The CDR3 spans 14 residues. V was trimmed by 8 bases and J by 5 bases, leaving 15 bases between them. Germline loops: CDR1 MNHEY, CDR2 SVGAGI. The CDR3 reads CASERRERTGELFF. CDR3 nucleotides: TGTGCCAGCGAACGGCGGGAACGGACCGGGGAGCTGTTTTTT.

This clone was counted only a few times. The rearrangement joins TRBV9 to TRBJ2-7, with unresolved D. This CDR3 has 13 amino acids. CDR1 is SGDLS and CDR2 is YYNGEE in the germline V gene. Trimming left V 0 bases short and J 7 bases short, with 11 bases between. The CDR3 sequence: CASSVAWPGEQYF. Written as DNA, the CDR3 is TGTGCCAGCAGCGTAGCTTGGCCCGGGGAGCAGTACTTC.

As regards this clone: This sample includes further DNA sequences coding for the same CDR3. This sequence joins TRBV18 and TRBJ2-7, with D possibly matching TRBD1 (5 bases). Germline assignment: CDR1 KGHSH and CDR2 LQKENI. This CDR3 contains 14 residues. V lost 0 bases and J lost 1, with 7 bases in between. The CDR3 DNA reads TGTGCCAGCTCACCACCGTCAGGGTCCTACGAGCAGTACTTC. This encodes CASSPPSGSYEQYF.

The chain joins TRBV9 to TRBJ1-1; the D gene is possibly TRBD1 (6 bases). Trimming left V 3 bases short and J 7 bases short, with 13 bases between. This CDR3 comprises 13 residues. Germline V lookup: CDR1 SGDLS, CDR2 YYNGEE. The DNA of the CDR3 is TGTGCCAGCAGCGGGGAGGGGGGCGGTGAAGCTTTCTTT. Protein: CASSGEGGGEAFF.

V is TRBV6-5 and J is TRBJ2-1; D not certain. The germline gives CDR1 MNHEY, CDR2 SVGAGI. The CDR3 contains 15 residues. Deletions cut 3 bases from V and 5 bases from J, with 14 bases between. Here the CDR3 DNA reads TGTGCCAGCAGTTATAGACACTCCTATAACAATGAGCAGTTCTTC. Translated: CASSYRHSYNNEQFF.

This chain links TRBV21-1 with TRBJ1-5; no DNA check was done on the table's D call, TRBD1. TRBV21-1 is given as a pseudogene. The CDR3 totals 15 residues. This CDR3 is CASSKVNSSNQPQHF. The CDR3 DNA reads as TGTGCCAGCAGCAAAGTTAACAGCAGCAATCAGCCCCAGCATTTT.

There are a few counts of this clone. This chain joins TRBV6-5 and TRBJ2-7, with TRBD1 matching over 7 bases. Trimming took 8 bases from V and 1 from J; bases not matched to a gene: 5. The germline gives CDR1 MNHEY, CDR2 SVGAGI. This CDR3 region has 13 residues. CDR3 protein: CASLPGQSYEQYF. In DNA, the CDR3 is TGTGCCAGCCTACCGGGACAGTCCTACGAGCAGTACTTC.

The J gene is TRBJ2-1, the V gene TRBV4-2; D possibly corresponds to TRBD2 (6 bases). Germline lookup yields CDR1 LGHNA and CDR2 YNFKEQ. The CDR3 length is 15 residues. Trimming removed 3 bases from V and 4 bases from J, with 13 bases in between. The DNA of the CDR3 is TGTGCCAGCAGCCAGACCCACGGGGGATACAATGAGCAGTTCTTC. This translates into CASSQTHGGYNEQFF.

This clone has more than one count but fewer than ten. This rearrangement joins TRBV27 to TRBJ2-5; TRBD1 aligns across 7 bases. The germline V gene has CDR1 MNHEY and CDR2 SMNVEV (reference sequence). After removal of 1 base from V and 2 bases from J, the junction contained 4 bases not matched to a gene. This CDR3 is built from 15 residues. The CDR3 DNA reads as TGTGCCAGCAGTTTATTGGGGACAGCTCAAGAGACCCAGTACTTC. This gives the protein CASSLLGTAQETQYF.

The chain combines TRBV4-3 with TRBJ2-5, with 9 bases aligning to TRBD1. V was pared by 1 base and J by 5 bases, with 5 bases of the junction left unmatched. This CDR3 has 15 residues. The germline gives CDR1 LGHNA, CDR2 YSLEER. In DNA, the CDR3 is TGCGCCAGCAGCCAAGGACAGGGGGTTTCGGAGACCCAGTACTTC. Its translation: CASSQGQGVSETQYF.

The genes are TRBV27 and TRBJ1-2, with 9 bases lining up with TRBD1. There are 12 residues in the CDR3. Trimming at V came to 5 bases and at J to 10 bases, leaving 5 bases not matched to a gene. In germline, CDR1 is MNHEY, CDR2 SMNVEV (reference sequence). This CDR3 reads CASSGTGHYYTF. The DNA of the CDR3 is TGTGCCAGCAGTGGGACAGGGCATTACTACACCTTC.

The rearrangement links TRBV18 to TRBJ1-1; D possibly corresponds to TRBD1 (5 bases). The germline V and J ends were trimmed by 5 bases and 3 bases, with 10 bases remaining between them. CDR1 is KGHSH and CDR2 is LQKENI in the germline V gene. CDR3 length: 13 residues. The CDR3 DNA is TGTGCCAGCTCATTGGGCAGGGACACTGAAGCTTTCTTT. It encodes CASSLGRDTEAFF. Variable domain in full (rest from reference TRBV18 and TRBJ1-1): NAGVMQNPRHLVRRRGQEARLRCSPMKGHSHVYWYRQLPEEGLKFMVYLQKENIIDESGMPKERFSAEFPKEGPSILRIQQVVRGDSAAYFCASSLGRDTEAFFGQGTRLTVV.

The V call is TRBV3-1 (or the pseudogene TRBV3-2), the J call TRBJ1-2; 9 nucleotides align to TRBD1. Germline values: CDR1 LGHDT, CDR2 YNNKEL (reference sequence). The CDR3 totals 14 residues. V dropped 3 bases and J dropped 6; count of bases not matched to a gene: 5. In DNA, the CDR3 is TGTGCCAGCAGCCAGGGACAGGGTTGGGATGGCTACACCTTC. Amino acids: CASSQGQGWDGYTF.

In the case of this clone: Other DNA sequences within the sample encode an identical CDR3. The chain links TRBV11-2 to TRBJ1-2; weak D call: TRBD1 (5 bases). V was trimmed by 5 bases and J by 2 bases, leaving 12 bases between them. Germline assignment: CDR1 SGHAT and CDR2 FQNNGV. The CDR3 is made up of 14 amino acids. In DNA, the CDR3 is TGTGCCAGCAGCCTATCTGACAGAAACTATGGCTACACCTTC. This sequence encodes CASSLSDRNYGYTF.

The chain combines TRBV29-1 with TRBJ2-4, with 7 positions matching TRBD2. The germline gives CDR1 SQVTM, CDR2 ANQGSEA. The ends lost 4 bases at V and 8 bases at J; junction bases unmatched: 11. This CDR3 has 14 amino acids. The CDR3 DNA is TGCAGCGTTGCGGGCGGTCTAGCGGTGGACATTCAGTACTTC. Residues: CSVAGGLAVDIQYF.

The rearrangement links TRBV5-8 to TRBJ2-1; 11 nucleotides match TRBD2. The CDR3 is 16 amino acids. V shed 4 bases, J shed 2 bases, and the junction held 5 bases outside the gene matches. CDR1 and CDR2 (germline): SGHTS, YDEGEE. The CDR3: CASSIPGLAAYNEQFF. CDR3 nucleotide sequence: TGTGCCAGCAGCATACCGGGACTAGCGGCCTACAATGAGCAGTTCTTC. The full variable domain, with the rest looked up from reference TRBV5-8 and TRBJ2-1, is EAGVTQSPTHLIKTRGQQATLRCSPISGHTSVYWYQQALGLGLQFLLWYDEGEERNRGNFPPRFSGRQFPNYSSELNVNALELEDSALYLCASSIPGLAAYNEQFFGPGTRLTVL.

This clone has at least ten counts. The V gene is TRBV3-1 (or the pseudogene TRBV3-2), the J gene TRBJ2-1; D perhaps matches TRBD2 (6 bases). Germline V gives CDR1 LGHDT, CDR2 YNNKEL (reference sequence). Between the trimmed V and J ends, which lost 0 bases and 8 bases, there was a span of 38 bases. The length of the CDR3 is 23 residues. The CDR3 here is CASSQDTLRKQRVLIPLKDEQFF. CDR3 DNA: TGTGCCAGCAGCCAAGATACCCTAAGGAAACAGCGGGTACTCATTCCCCTGAAGGATGAGCAGTTCTTC.

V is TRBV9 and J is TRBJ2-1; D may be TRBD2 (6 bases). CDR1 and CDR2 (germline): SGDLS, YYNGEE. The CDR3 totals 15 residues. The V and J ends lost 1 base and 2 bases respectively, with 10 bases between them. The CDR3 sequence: CASSVSVAAYNEQFF. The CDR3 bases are TGTGCCAGCAGCGTAAGCGTAGCGGCCTACAATGAGCAGTTCTTC.

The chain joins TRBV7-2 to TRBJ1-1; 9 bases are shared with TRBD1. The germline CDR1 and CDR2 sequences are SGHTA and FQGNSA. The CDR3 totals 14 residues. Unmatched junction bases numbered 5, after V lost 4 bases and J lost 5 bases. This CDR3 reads CASSSGQGSTEAFF. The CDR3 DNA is TGTGCCAGCAGCTCAGGACAGGGGAGTACTGAAGCTTTCTTT. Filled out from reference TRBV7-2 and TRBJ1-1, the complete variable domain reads GAGVSQSPSNKVTEKGKDVELRCDPISGHTALYWYRQSLGQGLEFLIYFQGNSAPDKSGLPSDRFSAERTGGSVSTLTIQRTQQEDSAVYLCASSSGQGSTEAFFGQGTRLTVV.

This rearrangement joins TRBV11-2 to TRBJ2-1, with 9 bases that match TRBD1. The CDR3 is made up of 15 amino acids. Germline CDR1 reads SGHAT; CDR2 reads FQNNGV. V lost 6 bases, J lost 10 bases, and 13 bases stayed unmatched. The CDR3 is CASRPTGGTIREQFF. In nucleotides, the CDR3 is TGTGCCAGCAGGCCGACAGGGGGGACTATACGAGAGCAGTTCTTC.